This is a list of T cell receptor beta chains from one sample in a study of cytomegalovirus exposure and HLA in healthy donors. TCRdb's copy holds only in-frame clones and misses some; the assay was immunoSEQ multiplex PCR. The table records under 150,000 clones, more than 80% of them present only once. The sample comprised PBMCs. The receptor set was obtained from a woman aged 25 to 39 in good health and CMV-seropositive. The CDR3 runs from the conserved cysteine through the conserved F or W. D genes are given only for firm matches.

CASSRSRGTDEQYF TRBJ2-7 TRBV4-1 TRBD1
CSAEGGLLQFF TRBJ2-1 TRBV20-1 TRBD2
CSVDSTGYGYTF TRBJ1-2 TRBV29-1 TRBD1
CASSWATQETQYF TRBJ2-5 TRBV5-4 -
CASSLGLAGGASSYEQYF TRBJ2-7 TRBV5-1 TRBD2
CASSLGWGENIQYF TRBJ2-4 TRBV5-1 -
CASSQESHTPTNTGELFF TRBJ2-2 TRBV14 -
CASSYHLDRSYYGYTF TRBJ1-2 TRBV6-5 TRBD1
CASSLAGVGDEQYF TRBJ2-7 TRBV5-1 -
CASSPLGGTNEKLFF TRBJ1-4 TRBV18 -
CASSLGTGSEAFF TRBJ1-1 TRBV11-2 -
CAISEPPGLSYEQYF TRBJ2-7 TRBV10-3 -
CASSLGGGTDTQYF TRBJ2-3 TRBV5-4 -
CASRAGGLSSTDTQYF TRBJ2-3 TRBV5-4 TRBD2
CASRELAGDNEQFF TRBJ2-1 TRBV6-5 TRBD2
CASSHRGTNTGELFF TRBJ2-2 TRBV4-1 -
CAWSVATGEAFF TRBJ1-1 TRBV30 -
CASSQGGGFGGSPLHF TRBJ1-6 TRBV6-1 -
CASRPGQYNSPLHF TRBJ1-6 TRBV27 -
CASSSSRGWDETQYF TRBJ2-5 TRBV27 -
CASSLAWGETGELFF TRBJ2-2 TRBV5-1 -
CASIGVSTDTQYF TRBJ2-3 TRBV7-9 -
CSVETGGSDTQYF TRBJ2-3 TRBV29-1 TRBD1
CAISPGEEPQHF TRBJ1-5 TRBV10-3 -
CASSYRTVVSLEAFF TRBJ1-1 TRBV6-6 -
CASSQDWAGTYNEQFF TRBJ2-1 TRBV4-2 -
CSENRATYGYTF TRBJ1-2 TRBV29-1 -
CASSISTGGNEQFF TRBJ2-1 TRBV21-1 -
CASRGAGLAPGELFF TRBJ2-2 TRBV6-1 TRBD2
CASSQAGTSGGASTDTQYF TRBJ2-3 TRBV4-2 TRBD2
CASSLGQPQETQYF TRBJ2-5 TRBV7-3 -
CASSTHRGTEAFF TRBJ1-1 TRBV6-1 TRBD1
CASSSLRNEKLFF TRBJ1-4 TRBV5-6 -
CASTPTSAGNEQFF TRBJ2-1 TRBV7-9 TRBD2
CASSGASTDTQYF TRBJ2-3 TRBV9 -
CSVEVPTGQGNSYNEQFF TRBJ2-1 TRBV29-1 -
CASPPWTGANEQYF TRBJ2-7 TRBV19 TRBD1
CASSLIGETQYF TRBJ2-5 TRBV28 -
CASRGVDQETQYF TRBJ2-5 TRBV5-1 -
CASSYSDRGYGYTF TRBJ1-2 TRBV6-5 TRBD1
CASSGTSGSDEQFF TRBJ2-1 TRBV9 TRBD2
CASSELELSEGFYGYTF TRBJ1-2 TRBV6-1 -
CAWSPGTSGNTIYF TRBJ1-3 TRBV30 -
CAWSALTGATEAFF TRBJ1-1 TRBV30 TRBD1
CASSEIQGSNYGYTF TRBJ1-2 TRBV10-2 TRBD1
CSSSFSADYGYTF TRBJ1-2 TRBV7-9 -
CASSLRQGSDRGYTF TRBJ1-2 TRBV14 -
CASTSPGNTEAFF TRBJ1-1 TRBV6-1 -
CASRASANAEQFF TRBJ2-1 TRBV2 -
CAIPPYLSRTAQDEQYF TRBJ2-7 TRBV27 -
CASSSPWDRGGNEQFF TRBJ2-1 TRBV28 TRBD1
CASSFGRAETQYF TRBJ2-5 TRBV28 -
CATSRHTGGYDEQYF TRBJ2-7 TRBV15 TRBD1
CASSQDERGVGETQYF TRBJ2-5 TRBV4-1 TRBD2
CASSFYQGTEAFF TRBJ1-1 TRBV7-9 -
CASSITGEGYTF TRBJ1-2 TRBV5-1 TRBD1
CATTRQGAYPTQYF TRBJ2-3 TRBV7-9 TRBD1
CASSPAIAGFTDTQYF TRBJ2-3 TRBV7-9 TRBD2
CASSAGTVIGITQYF TRBJ2-3 TRBV5-1 -
CASSGGMNTEAFF TRBJ1-1 TRBV2 -